One sample yielded the 11 T cell receptor beta chains listed below, sequenced in a study of identical twins. In TCRdb, the 5' RACE reads were re-called with MiXCR into one record per CDR3 protein. Of 500,000 to 650,000 distinct CDR3 sequences in the sample, about 7% are singletons; the top ten hold 1.5% to 2%. This sample also appeared in a second study, on yellow fever vaccine responses in identical twins.

Sample: PBMCs. These receptors were obtained from a woman aged 18-30 years in good health.

This sequence joins TRBV7-6 and TRBJ2-1, with D perhaps matching TRBD2 (6 bases). Germline CDR1 and CDR2: SGHVS and FNYEAQ. The length of the CDR3 is 16 residues. V lost 6 bases and J lost 3, with 18 bases in between. The chain's CDR3 is CASRDAYGSGYNEQFF. As DNA, the CDR3 is TGTGCCAGCAGGGACGCATACGGTAGCGGCTACAATGAGCAGTTCTTC.

A few counts support this clonotype. The genes are TRBV7-9 and TRBJ2-1; possibly TRBD2 for D (6 bases). The germline V and J ends were trimmed by 5 bases and 10 bases, with 12 bases remaining between them. The CDR3 sequence is 12 residues long. Germline CDR1 reads SEHNR; CDR2 reads FQNEAQ (reference sequence). CDR3 bases: TGTGCCAGCAGCCTCGACAGCGGGGAGCAGTTCTTC. It yields the protein CASSLDSGEQFF.

This clonotype was seen more than once but under ten times. J is TRBJ2-1 and V is TRBV6-5; TRBD2 aligns across 9 bases. Trimming took 4 bases from V and 7 from J; bases not matched to a gene: 8. CDR3 size: 15 residues. Germline V lookup: CDR1 MNHEY, CDR2 SVGAGI. The chain's CDR3 is CASSLEAGGQNEQFF. The CDR3 nucleotides read TGTGCCAGCAGTTTAGAAGCGGGGGGTCAAAATGAGCAGTTCTTC.

A few counts support this clonotype. In DNA form, the CDR3 reads TGCGCCCTCCCCAGGGTACCGAGCTCTGGGGCCAACGTCCTGACTTTC. This gives the protein CALPRVPSSGANVLTF. The chain links TRBV5-1 to TRBJ2-6, with D perhaps TRBD1 (5 bases). V dropped 10 bases and J dropped 0 bases, with 17 bases sitting between them. The CDR3 is 16 residues long. Germline-derived CDR1 and CDR2 are SGHRS and YFSETQ. The whole variable domain, remainder taken from reference TRBV5-1 and TRBJ2-6, is KAGVTQTPRYLIKTRGQQVTLSCSPISGHRSVSWYQQTPGQGLQFLFEYFSETQRNKGNFPGRFSGRQFSNSRSEMNVSTLELGDSALYLCALPRVPSSGANVLTFGAGSRLTVL.

This chain joins TRBV28 and TRBJ1-2; 8 nucleotides match TRBD1. This CDR3 is built from 13 residues. Germline lookup yields CDR1 MDHEN and CDR2 SYDVKM. V shed 6 bases, J shed 8 bases, and the junction held 8 bases outside the gene matches. In DNA, the CDR3 is TGTGCCAGCAGACGGACAGGGTCGCAGGGCTACACCTTC. Translated: CASRRTGSQGYTF.

J is TRBJ1-1 and V is TRBV5-1; D is perhaps TRBD1 (5 bases). The CDR3 length is 13 residues. Germline CDR1 reads SGHRS; CDR2 reads YFSETQ. V lost 3 bases, J lost 4 bases, and 10 bases lay in between. CDR3 region: CASSYRGVTEAFF. CDR3 sequence (DNA): TGCGCCAGCAGCTACCGGGGGGTCACTGAAGCTTTCTTT.

This clonotype was counted a few times. This chain connects TRBV12-3 or TRBV12-4 to TRBJ2-7, with D hard to call. Trimming took off 1 base at V and 4 bases at J, with 5 bases between the two ends. The CDR3 extends over 12 amino acids. CDR3 residues: CASSLGLYEQYV. For the CDR3, the DNA is TGTGCCAGCAGTTTAGGTTTGTACGAGCAGTACGTC.

This clonotype appeared a few times. This chain joins TRBV2 and TRBJ2-2; no firm D call. CDR1 and CDR2 (germline): SNHLY, FYNNEI. The ends were cut back, 6 bases at V and 0 bases at J, with 8 bases in the middle. CDR3 size: 14 residues. This chain's CDR3 is CASSGVTNTGELFF. Written as DNA, the CDR3 is TGTGCCAGCAGCGGCGTCACGAACACCGGGGAGCTGTTTTTT.

A few counts support this clonotype. The gene calls are TRBV7-9 and TRBJ2-5, with D tentatively TRBD1 or TRBD2 (6 bases each). Germline V gives CDR1 SEHNR, CDR2 FQNEAQ (reference sequence). The V gene lost 8 bases and the J gene lost 1 base, with 23 bases spanning the gap. The CDR3 covers 17 residues. CDR3 residues: CASERTGRQGLQETQYF. The CDR3 coding sequence is TGTGCCAGCGAGCGTACAGGGAGGCAAGGGCTCCAAGAGACCCAGTACTTC.

This clonotype was recorded many times. The chain is built from TRBV29-1 and TRBJ1-2; possible D gene TRBD1, 6 bases. Trimming took off 0 bases at V and 6 bases at J, with 17 bases between the two ends. CDR1 and CDR2 (germline): SQVTM, ANQGSEA. This CDR3 contains 15 residues. CDR3 in amino acids: CSVEDGFGRGDGYTF. As DNA, the CDR3 is TGCAGCGTTGAAGATGGATTCGGCAGGGGCGATGGCTACACCTTC.

This chain links TRBV20-1 with TRBJ2-1; D possibly corresponds to TRBD2 (6 bases). The CDR3 consists of 16 residues. Deletions cut 2 bases from V and 2 bases from J, with 16 bases between. Germline assignment: CDR1 DFQATT and CDR2 SNEGSKA (reference sequence). CDR3 protein: CSARQEGGATYNEQFF. The CDR3 nucleotides are TGCAGTGCTAGACAGGAGGGCGGGGCAACCTACAATGAGCAGTTCTTC.